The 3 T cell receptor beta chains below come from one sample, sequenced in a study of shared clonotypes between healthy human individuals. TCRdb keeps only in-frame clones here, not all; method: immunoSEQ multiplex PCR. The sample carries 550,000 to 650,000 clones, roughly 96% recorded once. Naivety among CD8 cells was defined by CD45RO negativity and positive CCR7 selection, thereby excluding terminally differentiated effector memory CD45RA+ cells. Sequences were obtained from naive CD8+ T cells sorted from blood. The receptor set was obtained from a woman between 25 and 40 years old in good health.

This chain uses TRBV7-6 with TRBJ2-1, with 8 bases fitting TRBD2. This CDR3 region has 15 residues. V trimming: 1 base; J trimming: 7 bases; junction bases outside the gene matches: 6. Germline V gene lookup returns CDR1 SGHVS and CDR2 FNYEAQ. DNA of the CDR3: TGTGCCAGCAGCTTAGTAACGGGAGGGCGTAATGAGCAGTTCTTC. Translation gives CASSLVTGGRNEQFF. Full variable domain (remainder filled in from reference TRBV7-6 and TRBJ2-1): GAGVSQSPRYKVTKRGQDVALRCDPISGHVSLYWYRQALGQGPEFLTYFNYEAQQDKSGLPNDRFSAERPEGSISTLTIQRTEQRDSAMYRCASSLVTGGRNEQFFGPGTRLTVL.

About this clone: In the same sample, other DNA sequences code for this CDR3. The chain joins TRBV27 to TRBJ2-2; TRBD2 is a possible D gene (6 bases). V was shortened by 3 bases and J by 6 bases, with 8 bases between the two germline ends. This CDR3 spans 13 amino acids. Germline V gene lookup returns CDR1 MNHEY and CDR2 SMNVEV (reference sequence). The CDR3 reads CASSFAGSGELFF. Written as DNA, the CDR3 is TGTGCCAGCAGTTTTGCGGGGTCCGGGGAGCTGTTTTTT.

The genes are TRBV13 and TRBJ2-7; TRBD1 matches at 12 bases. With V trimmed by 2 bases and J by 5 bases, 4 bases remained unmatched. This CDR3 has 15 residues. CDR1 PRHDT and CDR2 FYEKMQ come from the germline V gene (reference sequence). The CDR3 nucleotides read TGTGCCAGCAGCTTAAGCGGGACAGGGGGCCACGAGCAGTACTTC. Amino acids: CASSLSGTGGHEQYF.